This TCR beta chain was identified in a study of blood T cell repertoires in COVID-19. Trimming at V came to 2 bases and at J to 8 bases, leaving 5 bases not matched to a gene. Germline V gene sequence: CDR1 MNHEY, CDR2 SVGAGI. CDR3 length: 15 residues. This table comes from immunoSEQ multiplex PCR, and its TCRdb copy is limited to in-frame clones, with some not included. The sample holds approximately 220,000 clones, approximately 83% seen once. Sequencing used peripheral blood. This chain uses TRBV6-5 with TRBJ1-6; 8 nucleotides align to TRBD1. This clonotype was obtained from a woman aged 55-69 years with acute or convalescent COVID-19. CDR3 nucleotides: TGTGCCAGCAGTTACGGCAGGGGGCTTTATTCACCCCTCCACTTT. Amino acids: CASSYGRGLYSPLHF.